This entry concerns a single TCR beta chain. This CDR3 is 17 amino acids long. With 7 bases clipped from V and 4 bases from J, the junction kept 15 bases outside the gene matches. The germline V gene has CDR1 LNHDA and CDR2 SQIVND (reference sequence). Recruits, aged roughly 18 to 89 years, lived in 24 US areas. Two consecutive negative NP/OP PCR tests, clearance, or resolved symptoms defined Cohort 3 recovery. This entry is derived from a study of blood T cell repertoires in COVID-19. The authors' processing: Reference gene primer amplification yielded estimated nucleated cell counts. The data were produced by immunoSEQ multiplex PCR, yet TCRdb's version contains in-frame clones alone and is incomplete. The V and J calls and clone size come from that table; D and trimming were worked out from the DNA. The data contain about 480,000 clones, over 75% of them singletons.

The chain employs TRBV19 and TRBJ1-5; 8 positions agree with TRBD1. This clonotype was sampled from a woman in her thirties or forties who had recovered from COVID-19. Sequences were obtained from PBMCs or T cells enriched from blood (not recorded which). The CDR3 coding sequence is TGTGCCAGTACCCCCCGGACAGGGATTACTACAAATCAGCCCCAGCATTTT. Translated, it gives CASTPRTGITTNQPQHF.